The 28 T cell receptor beta chains presented below share a single source sample, sequenced in a study of blood T cells in healthy people across ages. The use of a sample-barcoded 5' primer and a J-beta primer mix characterized a second PCR of roughly 6 to 11 cycles. Using its own MiXCR run on the 5' RACE reads, TCRdb lists one record per CDR3 protein. This sample has around 1,600,000 distinct CDR3 sequences; approximately 39% occur once, and the top ten carry approximately 4.1%. Sequenced input: blood. These receptors originate from a woman younger than 30 in good health.

This chain connects TRBV20-1 to TRBJ1-4, with 8 bases fitting TRBD1. V lost 6 bases and J lost 5; bases outside the gene matches: 11. The germline gives CDR1 DFQATT, CDR2 SNEGSKA (reference sequence). The CDR3 consists of 15 residues. The CDR3 coding sequence is TGCAGTGCCCTATCGGGACAGGCGGAAAATGAAAAACTGTTTTTT. As protein: CSALSGQAENEKLFF.

This rearrangement joins TRBV4-1 to TRBJ2-7; 10 bases map to TRBD1. Per germline, CDR1 MGHRA and CDR2 YSYEKL. The ends lost 1 base at V and 3 bases at J; junction bases unmatched: 9. The CDR3 is 17 amino acids. CDR3 sequence (DNA): TGCGCCAGCAGCCAAGGGGCAGGGACAGGGGTACTCTACGAGCAGTACTTC. This gives the protein CASSQGAGTGVLYEQYF.

This clonotype has a count of ten or more. J is TRBJ2-3 and V is TRBV10-3; TRBD1 might be the D (5 bases). Germline-derived CDR1 and CDR2 are ENHRY and SYGVKD. Between the trimmed V and J ends, which lost 10 bases and 10 bases, there was a span of 21 bases. There are 13 residues in the CDR3. This chain's CDR3 is CATHDSVPQPQYF. The DNA of the CDR3 is TGTGCCACCCACGACAGTGTTCCCCAGCCGCAGTATTTT.

This sequence joins TRBV20-1 and TRBJ2-4, with D perhaps matching TRBD1 (5 bases). CDR3 size: 14 residues. V lost 1 base, J lost 3 bases, and 10 bases lay in between. Germline CDR1 DFQATT, CDR2 SNEGSKA (reference sequence). Written as DNA, the CDR3 is TGCAGTGCTAGAGCATCAGACAGCAAAAACATTCAGTACTTC. Its translation is CSARASDSKNIQYF.

The gene calls are TRBV27 and TRBJ2-1, with TRBD2 identical over 8 bases. The CDR3 covers 16 residues. Per germline, CDR1 MNHEY and CDR2 SMNVEV (reference sequence). J lost 2 bases, V lost 0 bases, and 3 bases had no gene match. This CDR3 is CASSLSGGLAYNEQFF. DNA of the CDR3: TGTGCCAGCAGTTTATCGGGGGGACTAGCCTACAATGAGCAGTTCTTC.

In this sample, this clonotype turned up a few times. The rearrangement joins TRBV9 to TRBJ2-3; D call uncertain. Trimming stripped 0 bases from V and 1 base from J, with 6 bases between. Germline lookup yields CDR1 SGDLS and CDR2 YYNGEE. The CDR3 consists of 14 residues. CDR3 nucleotide sequence: TGTGCCAGCAGCGTAGGGAGTCGCACAGATACGCAGTATTTT. This codes for CASSVGSRTDTQYF.

The chain has TRBV7-9 and TRBJ1-5, with D uncertain. The V gene lost 1 base and the J gene lost 6 bases, with 13 bases spanning the gap. This CDR3 is 15 amino acids long. Germline-derived CDR1 and CDR2 are SEHNR and FQNEAQ (reference sequence). CDR3 residues: CASSLGPDKTQPQHF. CDR3 bases: TGTGCCAGCAGCTTAGGCCCAGACAAGACTCAGCCCCAGCATTTT.

The gene calls are TRBV9 and TRBJ2-5; no clear D gene. V was cut by 4 bases and J by 11 bases, with 18 bases left in between. Germline V lookup: CDR1 SGDLS, CDR2 YYNGEE. The CDR3 length is 13 residues. The CDR3 sequence is CASSPPLYNEQYF. CDR3 DNA: TGTGCCAGCAGCCCCCCTCTCTACAATGAGCAGTACTTC.

The table lists this clonotype with a few counts. The rearrangement uses TRBV20-1 and TRBJ1-6; 9 positions match TRBD1. The CDR3 has 15 amino acids. The germline V gene has CDR1 DFQATT and CDR2 SNEGSKA (reference sequence). Trimming cost V 6 bases and J 7 bases; bases outside gene matches: 10. The CDR3 DNA follows: TGCAGTGCCACGTCTCCGACAGGGGGAAATTCACCCCTCCACTTT. Protein product: CSATSPTGGNSPLHF.

The rearrangement joins TRBV27 to TRBJ2-1; TRBD1 aligns across 8 bases. The CDR3 is 14 residues long. V dropped 4 bases and J dropped 7; count of bases not matched to a gene: 6. Germline assignment: CDR1 MNHEY and CDR2 SMNVEV (reference sequence). DNA of the CDR3: TGTGCCAGCAGTTCCTGGACAGGGCTAAATGAGCAGTTCTTC. Its protein is CASSSWTGLNEQFF.

The chain couples TRBV2 to TRBJ1-2; D call uncertain. Trimming stripped 4 bases from V and 11 bases from J, with 20 bases between. The CDR3 spans 14 residues. CDR1 SNHLY and CDR2 FYNNEI come from the germline V gene. The CDR3 DNA reads as TGTGCCAGCAGTGGGCACGGGAATCTTATGAGTTACACCTTC. Residues: CASSGHGNLMSYTF.

The genes are TRBV27 and TRBJ2-4; TRBD2 might be the D (6 bases). The last part of the DNA fits TRBJ2-7 better; the J call may be wrong. Germline values: CDR1 MNHEY, CDR2 SMNVEV (reference sequence). CDR3 length: 14 residues. The CDR3 loop reads CASSYAGRKYEQYF. The CDR3 bases are TGTGCCAGCAGTTATGCGGGGAGAAAGTACGAGCAGTACTTC.

The genes are TRBV7-8 and TRBJ2-1; D is uncertain. Germline CDR1 reads SGHVS; CDR2 reads FQNEAQ. The CDR3 is made up of 13 amino acids. Trimming took 2 bases from V and 7 from J, leaving 9 bases between them. The CDR3 DNA reads as TGTGCCAGCAGCTTATTCGGGCGGAATGAGCAGTTCTTC. Its translation: CASSLFGRNEQFF.

Only a few counts were recorded for this clonotype. This chain connects TRBV6-1 to TRBJ1-2, with 9 bases lining up with TRBD1. V was pared by 6 bases and J by 8 bases, with 13 bases of the junction left unmatched. This CDR3 is built from 15 residues. Per germline, CDR1 MNHNS and CDR2 SASEGT. CDR3 nucleotides: TGTGCCAGCAGAAACATGGCCACGACAGGGGGAGGCTACACCTTC. It yields the protein CASRNMATTGGGYTF.

This clonotype showed up just a few times. The chain's CDR3 is CAISEGAGSYNEQFF. In DNA, the CDR3 is TGTGCCATCAGTGAGGGGGCAGGCTCCTACAATGAGCAGTTCTTC. V is TRBV10-3 and J is TRBJ2-1; TRBD1 is a possible D gene (5 bases). From germline, CDR1 is ENHRY and CDR2 SYGVKD. The V end lost 2 bases, the J end lost 0 bases, and 8 bases lay between the germline ends. The CDR3 is 15 amino acids.

This clonotype came up once. The chain recombines TRBV5-1 with TRBJ2-1; tentatively, D is TRBD1 or TRBD2 (5 bases each). Germline loops: CDR1 SGHRS, CDR2 YFSETQ. This CDR3 region has 12 residues. Trimming stripped 4 bases from V and 10 bases from J, with 12 bases between. Here the CDR3 DNA reads TGCGCCAGCAGCGAAGGGACGCGGGAGCAGTTCTTC. Encoded protein: CASSEGTREQFF.

V usage is TRBV14 and J usage is TRBJ2-3; TRBD1 aligns across 7 bases. The CDR3 is 13 residues long. After removal of 2 bases from V and 11 bases from J, the junction contained 7 bases not matched to a gene. The germline V gene encodes CDR1 SGHDN and CDR2 FVKESK. This CDR3 reads CASSQTTGAGQYF. DNA of the CDR3: TGTGCCAGCAGCCAAACTACAGGGGCCGGGCAGTATTTT.

The chain has TRBV18 and TRBJ2-4; 9 bases are shared with TRBD2. The end of the DNA aligns better with TRBJ2-7, so the J call may be wrong. The CDR3 has 15 residues. Germline CDR1 reads KGHSH; CDR2 reads LQKENI. CDR3 amino acids: CASSLAGDPTYEQYF. The CDR3, as DNA: TGTGCCAGCTCACTAGCGGGGGATCCAACCTACGAGCAGTACTTC.

Comments on this clonotype: A junction boundary mismatches the germline segment, possibly from a read error. The chain uses TRBV4-1 and TRBJ1-1, with D possibly TRBD1 on 5 matching bases. The CDR3 covers 16 residues. Germline CDR1 reads MGHRA; CDR2 reads YSYEKL. CDR3 nucleotides: TGCGCCAGCAGCCAAGAAACAGGTCCATTGAACGCTGAAGCTTTCTTT. It yields the protein CASSQETGPLNAEAFF.

The chain combines TRBV6-5 with TRBJ2-2; D remains ambiguous. The CDR3 has 15 amino acids. CDR1 is MNHEY and CDR2 is SVGAGI in the germline V gene. The ends were cut back, 7 bases at V and 3 bases at J, with 15 bases in the middle. The CDR3 DNA is TGTGCCAGCACCCTGATAGGCACGGACACCGGGGAGCTGTTTTTT. The encoded protein is CASTLIGTDTGELFF.

This clonotype was seen a single time. This chain links TRBV2 with TRBJ2-1, with 12 bases that match TRBD2. With 6 bases clipped from V and 8 bases from J, the junction kept 8 bases outside the gene matches. From germline, CDR1 is SNHLY and CDR2 FYNNEI. The CDR3 contains 15 residues. The CDR3 DNA follows: TGTGCCAGCAGGATGACTAGCGGGAGAGCCCATGAGCAGTTCTTC. It is translated as CASRMTSGRAHEQFF. Full variable domain (missing parts from reference TRBV2 and TRBJ2-1): EPEVTQTPSHQVTQMGQEVILRCVPISNHLYFYWYRQILGQKVEFLVSFYNNEISEKSEIFDDQFSVERPDGSNFTLKIRSTKLEDSAMYFCASRMTSGRAHEQFFGPGTRLTVL.

This chain links TRBV27 with TRBJ2-3, with 9 bases matching TRBD1. The CDR3 runs 16 residues. The germline V gene encodes CDR1 MNHEY and CDR2 SMNVEV (reference sequence). V was clipped by 5 bases and J by 2 bases; unmatched bases: 8. CDR3 protein: CASSPTGTGLTDTQYF. In DNA, the CDR3 is TGTGCCAGCAGTCCGACCGGGACAGGGCTCACAGATACGCAGTATTTT.

The chain is built from TRBV25-1 and TRBJ2-4; 9 bases are shared with TRBD2. Germline V lookup: CDR1 MGHDK, CDR2 SYGVNS. CDR3 length: 12 amino acids. The CDR3 DNA is TGTGACCTGACGCGGGGGGGACGCTTGGAGTACTTC. Amino acids: CDLTRGGRLEYF.

Details on this clonotype: At one boundary the junction diverges from the germline segment, which might be a read error. This sequence joins TRBV2 and TRBJ2-3; 8 positions match TRBD2. CDR3 length equals 14 residues. The V gene's germline CDR1 is SNHLY and CDR2 FYNNEI. CDR3 region: CASTPRTSRDTQYF. DNA for the CDR3: TGTGCCAGCACCCCACGGACTAGCAGAGATACGCAGTATTTT.

This clonotype has at least ten counts. The chain has TRBV7-3 and TRBJ2-6; no firm D call. The CDR3 has 17 residues. Germline values: CDR1 SGHTA, CDR2 FQGTGA. V lost 0 bases, J lost 0 bases, and 9 bases lay in between. CDR3: CASSLTMFGSGANVLTF. CDR3 DNA sequence: TGTGCCAGCAGCTTAACAATGTTCGGCTCTGGGGCCAACGTCCTGACTTTC.

The V and J genes are TRBV6-2 or TRBV6-3 and TRBJ2-2; maybe TRBD2 (7 bases). This CDR3 is 14 amino acids long. The V and J ends lost 2 bases and 7 bases respectively, with 11 bases between them. CDR1 and CDR2 (germline): MNHEY, SVGEGT. CDR3 protein: CASSYGGAVGELFF. CDR3 nucleotide sequence: TGTGCCAGCAGTTACGGGGGGGCCGTCGGGGAGCTGTTTTTT.

The rearrangement uses TRBV6-6 and TRBJ1-6; D not resolved. V lost 7 bases to trimming and J lost 7 bases, with 11 bases between them. Germline loops: CDR1 MNHNY, CDR2 SVGAGI (reference sequence). There are 13 residues in the CDR3. In DNA form, the CDR3 reads TGTGCCAGCACCCTGGAAGGGAATTCACCCCTCCACTTT. Translating gives CASTLEGNSPLHF.

The J gene is TRBJ2-7, the V gene TRBV7-2; 10 bases agree with TRBD2. J was trimmed by 7 bases and V by 6 bases; bases with no gene match: 24. Germline lookup yields CDR1 SGHTA and CDR2 FQGNSA. The CDR3 runs to 19 residues. CDR3 sequence: CASSPRGTPGLAIYNEQYF. CDR3 nucleotides: TGTGCCAGCAGTCCGAGGGGGACACCGGGACTAGCGATATACAATGAGCAGTACTTC.